One sample yielded the 8 T cell receptor beta chains listed below, sequenced in a study of blood T cell repertoires in COVID-19. TCRdb's table, derived via immunoSEQ multiplex PCR, lists solely in-frame clones and lacks some. The sample records under 200,000 clones, around four fifths being singletons. The sample comprised peripheral blood. The receptors were sampled from a woman in her 70s with COVID-19, enrolled during active disease.

This clone was observed a handful of times. The rearrangement uses TRBV2 and TRBJ1-4; maybe TRBD1 (6 bases). This CDR3 comprises 15 residues. Germline V gives CDR1 SNHLY, CDR2 FYNNEI. Trimming cost V 4 bases and J 8 bases, with 17 bases left between them. This chain's CDR3 is CASSVSGVFGEKLFF. DNA of the CDR3: TGTGCCAGCAGTGTATCAGGGGTGTTTGGCGAAAAACTGTTTTTT.

The genes are TRBV18 and TRBJ2-5; TRBD2 matches at 10 bases. The CDR3 is 15 residues long. The V gene end was trimmed by 6 bases and the J gene end by 2 bases; junction bases not matched to a gene: 6. Germline CDR1 KGHSH, CDR2 LQKENI. Here the CDR3 DNA reads TGTGCCAGCTCGTCCGGACTAGCGGCTCAAGAGACCCAGTACTTC. This codes for CASSSGLAAQETQYF.

The rearrangement links TRBV5-1 to TRBJ2-1; 8 positions match TRBD2. The germline V gene encodes CDR1 SGHRS and CDR2 YFSETQ. V lost 1 base, J lost 2 bases, and 5 bases stayed unmatched. The CDR3 is made up of 16 amino acids. The CDR3 region has the DNA TGCGCCAGCAGCTTGCGGGAGGGAGGGGCCTACAATGAGCAGTTCTTC. It encodes CASSLREGGAYNEQFF. The full variable domain, with the rest looked up from reference TRBV5-1 and TRBJ2-1, is KAGVTQTPRYLIKTRGQQVTLSCSPISGHRSVSWYQQTPGQGLQFLFEYFSETQRNKGNFPGRFSGRQFSNSRSEMNVSTLELGDSALYLCASSLREGGAYNEQFFGPGTRLTVL.

This sequence joins TRBV6-5 and TRBJ2-1, with 7 bases identical to TRBD1. The V and J ends lost 6 bases and 5 bases, in that order; junction bases with no gene match: 4. The CDR3 runs 13 residues. Germline V lookup: CDR1 MNHEY, CDR2 SVGAGI. The CDR3 loop reads CASSRDRDNEQFF. DNA of the CDR3: TGTGCCAGCAGCCGGGACAGAGACAATGAGCAGTTCTTC.

The V gene is TRBV19, the J gene TRBJ1-1; D is ambiguous. V was trimmed by 5 bases and J by 1 base, leaving 14 bases between them. CDR1 is LNHDA, CDR2 SQIVND, per germline (reference sequence). This CDR3 spans 15 amino acids. The CDR3 DNA reads as TGTGCCAGTAGTCCAACCTCGGTGTGGAACACTGAAGCTTTCTTT. This encodes CASSPTSVWNTEAFF.

The chain combines TRBV9 with TRBJ1-1, with D possibly TRBD1 on 6 matching bases. CDR1 and CDR2 from the germline V gene are SGDLS and YYNGEE. The V end was cut by 3 bases, the J end by 5 bases, with 14 bases between. This CDR3 spans 14 amino acids. The CDR3 DNA sequence: TGTGCCAGCAGCGCCGACTTGGACAGAACTGAAGCTTTCTTT. It codes for CASSADLDRTEAFF.

The chain couples TRBV4-1 to TRBJ2-3, with unresolved D. CDR1 is MGHRA and CDR2 is YSYEKL in the germline V gene. The CDR3 covers 13 residues. Trimming pared 1 base from V and 6 bases from J, leaving 8 bases between. Here the CDR3 reads CASSQVVSDTQYF. DNA of the CDR3: TGCGCCAGCAGCCAAGTTGTCTCGGATACGCAGTATTTT.

Here the CDR3 reads CASSQDRGFNEQFF. CDR3 bases: TGTGCCAGCAGCCAAGACAGGGGGTTCAATGAGCAGTTCTTC. The chain joins TRBV3-1 (or the pseudogene TRBV3-2) to TRBJ2-1, with 7 bases lining up with TRBD1. CDR1 LGHDT and CDR2 YNNKEL come from the germline V gene (reference sequence). J was trimmed by 6 bases and V by 0 bases; bases with no gene match: 2. The CDR3 length is 14 residues.